These 8 T cell receptor beta chains originate from one sample sequenced in a study of T cell repertoires in cytomegalovirus infection. From the reads, TCRdb called clonotypes with MiXCR, one entry per CDR3 protein. The sample records some 920,000 distinct CDR3 sequences, about a third being singletons. No cognate antigen is known for these TCRs. This specimen consisted of cultured CD8+ T cells from PBMCs, obtained from culture after CMV antigen stimulation. These receptors all come from a human donor in good health (CMV status not recorded). Some clones in this sample may be carry-over from other donors' samples.

The chain is built from TRBV27 and TRBJ1-4; possible D gene TRBD1, 6 bases. CDR3 length: 15 residues. Germline V gives CDR1 MNHEY, CDR2 SMNVEV (reference sequence). V was pared by 4 bases and J by 5 bases, with 14 bases between. The CDR3 DNA follows: TGTGCCAGCAGTTCCTGGACAGTTAAGAATGAAAAACTGTTTTTT. This translates into CASSSWTVKNEKLFF.

This clonotype occurred a few times. This chain links TRBV28 with TRBJ1-2; 7 bases align to TRBD1. The J segment lost 4 bases and the V segment lost 5 bases, leaving 10 bases of the junction unmatched. The CDR3 loop spans 15 amino acids. Per germline, CDR1 MDHEN and CDR2 SYDVKM. The CDR3 sequence is CASSEDTGAGYGYTF. The CDR3 DNA is TGTGCCAGCAGTGAGGATACAGGGGCGGGCTATGGCTACACCTTC.

This clonotype was detected only a few times. This chain joins TRBV27 and TRBJ2-3; unclear D gene. Germline assignment: CDR1 MNHEY and CDR2 SMNVEV (reference sequence). Trimming pared 0 bases from V and 2 bases from J, leaving 9 bases between. The CDR3 has 15 amino acids. CDR3 residues: CASSLSSPPTDTQYF. CDR3 in DNA: TGTGCCAGCAGTTTATCTTCGCCCCCCACAGATACGCAGTATTTT.

The V gene is TRBV20-1, the J gene TRBJ2-3; TRBD1 matches at 9 bases. Germline V gene sequence: CDR1 DFQATT, CDR2 SNEGSKA (reference sequence). V shed 5 bases, J shed 8 bases, and the junction held 17 bases outside the gene matches. The CDR3 length is 16 residues. CDR3 DNA: TGCAGTGCTTTTACCCCGGGACAGGGAACACAGGGTACGCAGTATTTT. The encoded protein is CSAFTPGQGTQGTQYF.

This clonotype was recorded a few times. The V gene is TRBV10-3, the J gene TRBJ2-1, with D perhaps TRBD1 or TRBD2 (6 bases each). This CDR3 is built from 16 residues. Deletions cut 3 bases from V and 8 bases from J, with 20 bases between. The germline V gene encodes CDR1 ENHRY and CDR2 SYGVKD. The CDR3 coding sequence is TGTGCCATCAGTGAAAAAGGAAAACAGGGCGGGGATGAGCAGTTCTTC. This encodes CAISEKGKQGGDEQFF.

In its sample, this clonotype was seen once. This chain connects TRBV7-2 to TRBJ2-2; TRBD2 is a possible D gene (5 bases). The CDR3 consists of 16 residues. Germline V gives CDR1 SGHTA, CDR2 FQGNSA. The germline V and J ends were trimmed by 5 bases and 7 bases, with 20 bases remaining between them. The CDR3 DNA reads as TGTGCCAGCAGCATTCGGATGGTTAGCGTAGACGGGGAGCTGTTTTTT. Translated, it gives CASSIRMVSVDGELFF.

The V gene is TRBV5-6, the J gene TRBJ2-3, with 8 bases that match TRBD2. CDR3 size: 13 residues. V shed 4 bases and J 7 bases; nucleotides not matched to a gene: 5. Germline values: CDR1 SGHDT, CDR2 YYEEEE. CDR3 amino acids: CASSPGGFNTQYF. CDR3 bases: TGTGCCAGCAGCCCGGGGGGGTTCAATACGCAGTATTTT.

This clonotype was found a few times. The chain links TRBV6-6 to TRBJ2-3; 8 nucleotides align to TRBD2. The CDR3 length is 15 residues. Germline values: CDR1 MNHNY, CDR2 SVGAGI (reference sequence). Losses at the gene ends were 3 bases for V and 3 bases for J; bases not matched to a gene: 5. The CDR3 is CASSYGRGGTDTQYF. The CDR3 DNA follows: TGTGCCAGCAGTTATGGGCGCGGGGGGACAGATACGCAGTATTTT.